The 14 T cell receptor beta chains below come from one sample, sequenced in a study of blood T cell repertoires in COVID-19. Produced via immunoSEQ multiplex PCR; TCRdb's table is partial and in-frame only. Here the sample spans more than 55,000 clones, 85% to 90% being singletons. Sequenced input: peripheral blood. The receptors come from a human donor with active COVID-19. The donor label of this sample is uncertain.

The chain is built from TRBV30 and TRBJ1-5; D not certain. Trimming took 0 bases from V and 1 from J, leaving 4 bases between them. The CDR3 covers 13 residues. Germline V CDR1 and CDR2: GTSNPN, SVGIG (reference sequence). The chain's CDR3 is CAWSVQSNQPQHF. DNA for the CDR3: TGTGCCTGGAGTGTCCAGAGCAATCAGCCCCAGCATTTT.

The chain employs TRBV7-3 and TRBJ2-3, with 8 positions matching TRBD2. The germline CDR1 and CDR2 sequences are SGHTA and FQGTGA. The CDR3 covers 17 residues. Trimming cost V 1 base and J 6 bases; bases outside gene matches: 12. CDR3 nucleotide sequence: TGTGCCAGCAGCTTAATTCCCCGAGCAGCGGGAGCTGATACGCAGTATTTT. Its protein product is CASSLIPRAAGADTQYF.

This chain uses TRBV7-3 with TRBJ2-3; TRBD2 matches at 12 bases. In germline, CDR1 is SGHTA, CDR2 FQGTGA. V shed 5 bases, J shed 2 bases, and the junction held 5 bases outside the gene matches. This CDR3 region has 16 residues. CDR3 in amino acids: CASSPGLAGPTDTQYF. CDR3 bases: TGTGCCAGCAGCCCCGGACTAGCGGGGCCCACAGATACGCAGTATTTT. Full variable domain (rest looked up from reference TRBV7-3 and TRBJ2-3): GAGVSQTPSNKVTEKGKYVELRCDPISGHTALYWYRQSLGQGPEFLIYFQGTGAADDSGLPNDRFFAVRPEGSVSTLKIQRTERGDSAVYLCASSPGLAGPTDTQYFGPGTRLTVL.

V gene TRBV9 combines with J gene TRBJ1-1, with TRBD1 matching over 9 bases. V shed 4 bases and J 5 bases; nucleotides not matched to a gene: 6. The CDR3 covers 14 residues. Germline CDR1 and CDR2: SGDLS and YYNGEE. For the CDR3, the DNA is TGTGCCAGCAGCCCTCAGACAGGGGGAACTGAAGCTTTCTTT. It specifies CASSPQTGGTEAFF.

V usage is TRBV30 and J usage is TRBJ2-5; 14 bases agree with TRBD2. Looked up from germline, CDR1 is GTSNPN and CDR2 is SVGIG (reference sequence). CDR3 length: 16 residues. Trimming took 2 bases from V and 4 from J; bases not matched to a gene: 6. The CDR3 loop is CAWSLGLAGEGETQYF. The DNA for the CDR3 is TGTGCCTGGAGTCTGGGACTAGCGGGAGAGGGAGAGACCCAGTACTTC. The complete variable domain, with remaining parts taken from reference TRBV30 and TRBJ2-5, reads SQTIHQWPATLVQPVGSPLSLECTVEGTSNPNLYWYRQAAGRGLQLLFYSVGIGQISSEVPQNLSASRPQDRQFILSSKKLLLSDSGFYLCAWSLGLAGEGETQYFGPGTRLLVL.

The chain carries TRBV29-1 and TRBJ2-5, with D perhaps matching TRBD2 (5 bases). Trimming took 3 bases from V and 4 from J, leaving 15 bases between them. Germline V gene lookup returns CDR1 SQVTM and CDR2 ANQGSEA. The CDR3 has 14 residues. This CDR3 is CSVDLLDPPETQYF. The CDR3 DNA sequence: TGCAGCGTTGACCTACTAGATCCCCCAGAGACCCAGTACTTC.

This clone has only one observation. The chain links TRBV19 to TRBJ2-3; 13 bases are a match to TRBD2. The ends lost 6 bases at V and 5 bases at J; junction bases unmatched: 8. The CDR3 has 16 amino acids. Germline values: CDR1 LNHDA, CDR2 SQIVND (reference sequence). CDR3 nucleotides: TGTGCCAGTAGCCTACTAGCGGGAGGGATCGGAGATACGCAGTATTTT. Protein sequence: CASSLLAGGIGDTQYF. The full variable domain, with the rest looked up from reference TRBV19 and TRBJ2-3, is DGGITQSPKYLFRKEGQNVTLSCEQNLNHDAMYWYRQDPGQGLRLIYYSQIVNDFQKGDIAEGYSVSREKKESFPLTVTSAQKNPTAFYLCASSLLAGGIGDTQYFGPGTRLTVL.

The chain combines TRBV10-3 with TRBJ1-2; TRBD1 matches 7 bases. CDR1 and CDR2 from the germline V gene are ENHRY and SYGVKD. The CDR3 has 14 residues. V lost 2 bases and J lost 4; bases outside the gene matches: 4. The CDR3 nucleotides are TGTGCCATCAGTGAGGCGGGACAGTTCTATGGCTACACCTTC. It is translated as CAISEAGQFYGYTF.

The chain is built from TRBV5-6 and TRBJ1-4; 8 bases match TRBD1. With 6 bases clipped from V and 8 bases from J, the junction kept 21 bases outside the gene matches. The CDR3 is made up of 18 amino acids. Looked up from germline, CDR1 is SGHDT and CDR2 is YYEEEE. The CDR3 here is CASTFRGTGANLGEKLFF. The DNA of the CDR3 is TGTGCCAGCACCTTTCGAGGGACAGGCGCGAACTTAGGCGAAAAACTGTTTTTT.

The chain uses TRBV3-1 (or the pseudogene TRBV3-2) and TRBJ2-3; TRBD2 is a possible D gene (7 bases). Germline V gene lookup returns CDR1 LGHDT and CDR2 YNNKEL (reference sequence). This CDR3 comprises 17 residues. Trimming removed 0 bases from V and 5 bases from J, with 18 bases in between. CDR3 protein: CASSQDLGGGPGDTQYF. The DNA of the CDR3 is TGTGCCAGCAGCCAAGATTTGGGGGGGGGCCCGGGAGATACGCAGTATTTT.

The chain couples TRBV9 to TRBJ2-3, with 11 bases fitting TRBD1. The germline gives CDR1 SGDLS, CDR2 YYNGEE. This CDR3 comprises 17 residues. The J segment lost 3 bases and the V segment lost 0 bases, leaving 6 bases of the junction unmatched. CDR3 in DNA: TGTGCCAGCAGCGTAGGCTGGACAGGGGGCTCAACAGATACGCAGTATTTT. Amino acid sequence: CASSVGWTGGSTDTQYF.

V gene TRBV7-2 combines with J gene TRBJ2-5; the D is unclear. Germline V gene sequence: CDR1 SGHTA, CDR2 FQGNSA. Trimming took off 4 bases at V and 2 bases at J, with 11 bases between the two ends. The CDR3 covers 14 residues. In DNA form, the CDR3 reads TGTGCCAGCAGCTCCCTCAGTTCGCAAGAGACCCAGTACTTC. Translation: CASSSLSSQETQYF.

This rearrangement joins TRBV5-1 to TRBJ2-4, with 8 bases fitting TRBD1. Germline lookup yields CDR1 SGHRS and CDR2 YFSETQ. Trimming took 3 bases from V and 6 from J; bases not matched to a gene: 5. This CDR3 has 14 amino acids. In DNA, the CDR3 is TGCGCCAGCAGCTCGGACAGGGAGAGAAACATTCAGTACTTC. Residues: CASSSDRERNIQYF.

The rearrangement uses TRBV27 and TRBJ2-7; 8 bases agree with TRBD1. Trimming removed 0 bases from V and 2 bases from J; junction bases left unmatched: 6. The CDR3 runs 16 residues. In germline, CDR1 is MNHEY, CDR2 SMNVEV (reference sequence). CDR3 sequence: CASSLSRTGPPYEQYF. Here the CDR3 DNA reads TGTGCCAGCAGTTTATCCCGGACAGGGCCCCCCTACGAGCAGTACTTC.